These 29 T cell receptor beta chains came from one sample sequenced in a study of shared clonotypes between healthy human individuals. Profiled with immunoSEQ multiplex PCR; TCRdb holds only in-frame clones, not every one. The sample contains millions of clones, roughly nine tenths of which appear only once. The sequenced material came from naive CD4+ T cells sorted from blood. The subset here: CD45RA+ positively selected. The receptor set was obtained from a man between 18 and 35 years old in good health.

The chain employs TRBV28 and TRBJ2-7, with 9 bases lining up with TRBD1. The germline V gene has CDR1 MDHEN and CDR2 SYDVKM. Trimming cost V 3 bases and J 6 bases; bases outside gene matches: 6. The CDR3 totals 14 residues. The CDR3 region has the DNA TGTGCCAGCAGTTTCGGGGACAGGGTCTCCGAGCAGTACTTC. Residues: CASSFGDRVSEQYF.

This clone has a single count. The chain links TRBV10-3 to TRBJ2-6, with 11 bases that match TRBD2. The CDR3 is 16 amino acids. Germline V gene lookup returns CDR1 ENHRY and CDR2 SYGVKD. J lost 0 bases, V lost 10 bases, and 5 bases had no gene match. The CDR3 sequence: CATGTSGISGANVLTF. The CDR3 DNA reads TGTGCCACCGGGACTAGCGGTATCTCTGGGGCCAACGTCCTGACTTTC.

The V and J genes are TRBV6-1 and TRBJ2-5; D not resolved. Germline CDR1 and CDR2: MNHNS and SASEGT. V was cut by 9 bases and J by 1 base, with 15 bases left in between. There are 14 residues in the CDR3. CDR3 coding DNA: TGTGCCAGTCTCACGCCCCTGACCCAAGAGACCCAGTACTTC. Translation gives CASLTPLTQETQYF.

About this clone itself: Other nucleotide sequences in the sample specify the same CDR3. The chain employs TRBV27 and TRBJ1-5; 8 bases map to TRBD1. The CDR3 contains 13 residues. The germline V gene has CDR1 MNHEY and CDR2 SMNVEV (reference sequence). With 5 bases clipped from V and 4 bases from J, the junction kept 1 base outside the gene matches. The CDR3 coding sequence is TGTGCCAGCAGTAGGACAGGGAATCAGCCCCAGCATTTT. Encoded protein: CASSRTGNQPQHF.

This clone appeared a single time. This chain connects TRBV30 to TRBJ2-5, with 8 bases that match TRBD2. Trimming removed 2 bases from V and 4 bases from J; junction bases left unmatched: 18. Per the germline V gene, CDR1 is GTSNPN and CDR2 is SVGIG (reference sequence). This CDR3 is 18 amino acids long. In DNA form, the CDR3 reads TGTGCCTGGAGTCCCCTTATGGCGGGAGGACTTATTTTAGAGACCCAGTACTTC. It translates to CAWSPLMAGGLILETQYF.

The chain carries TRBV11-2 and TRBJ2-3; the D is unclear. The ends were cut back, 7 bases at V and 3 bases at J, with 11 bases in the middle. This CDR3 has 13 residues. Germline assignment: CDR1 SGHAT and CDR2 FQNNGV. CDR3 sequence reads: CASTGQSTDTQYF. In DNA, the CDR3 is TGTGCCAGCACCGGCCAGTCAACAGATACGCAGTATTTT.

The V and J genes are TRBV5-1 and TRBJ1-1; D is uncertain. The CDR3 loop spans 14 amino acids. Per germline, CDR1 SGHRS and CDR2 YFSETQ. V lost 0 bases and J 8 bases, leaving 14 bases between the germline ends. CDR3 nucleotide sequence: TGCGCCAGCAGCTTGGTTTCGGGCAGAGTCGAAGCTTTCTTT. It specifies CASSLVSGRVEAFF. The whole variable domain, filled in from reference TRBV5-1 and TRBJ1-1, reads KAGVTQTPRYLIKTRGQQVTLSCSPISGHRSVSWYQQTPGQGLQFLFEYFSETQRNKGNFPGRFSGRQFSNSRSEMNVSTLELGDSALYLCASSLVSGRVEAFFGQGTRLTVV.

The CDR3 region is CASVRGAVEKLFF. The CDR3 nucleotides read TGTGCCAGCGTTCGGGGGGCGGTTGAAAAACTGTTTTTT. The J gene is TRBJ1-4, the V gene TRBV6-4; D might be TRBD1 (6 bases). Trimming took 8 bases from V and 7 from J, leaving 14 bases between them. The V gene's germline CDR1 is MRHNA and CDR2 SNTAGT. The CDR3 is 13 residues long.

CDR3 residues: CASSRRVPGQSNEKLFF. The CDR3 DNA follows: TGTGCCAGCAGCCGCCGGGTCCCGGGACAGAGTAATGAAAAACTGTTTTTT. The chain couples TRBV14 to TRBJ1-4, with 7 bases aligning to TRBD1. The CDR3 consists of 17 residues. With 4 bases clipped from V and 4 bases from J, the junction kept 12 bases outside the gene matches. From germline, CDR1 is SGHDN and CDR2 FVKESK.

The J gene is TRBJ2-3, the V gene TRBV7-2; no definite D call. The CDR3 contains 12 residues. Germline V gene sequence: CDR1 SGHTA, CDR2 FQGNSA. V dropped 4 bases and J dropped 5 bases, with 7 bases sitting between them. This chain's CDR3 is CASSSKRDTQYF. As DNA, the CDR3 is TGTGCCAGCAGCTCCAAGAGAGATACGCAGTATTTT.

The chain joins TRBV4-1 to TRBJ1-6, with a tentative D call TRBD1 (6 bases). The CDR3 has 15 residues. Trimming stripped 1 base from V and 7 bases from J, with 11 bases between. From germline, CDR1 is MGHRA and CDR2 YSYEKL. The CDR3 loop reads CASSQGQGRNSPLHF. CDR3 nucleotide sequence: TGCGCCAGCAGCCAAGGCCAGGGGCGGAATTCACCCCTCCACTTT.

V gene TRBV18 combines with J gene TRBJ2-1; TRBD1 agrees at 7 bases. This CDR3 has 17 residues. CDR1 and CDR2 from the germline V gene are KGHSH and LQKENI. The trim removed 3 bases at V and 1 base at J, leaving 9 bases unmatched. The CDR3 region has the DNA TGTGCCAGCTCACCCACAACAGGGGAGATTTCCTACAATGAGCAGTTCTTC. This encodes CASSPTTGEISYNEQFF.

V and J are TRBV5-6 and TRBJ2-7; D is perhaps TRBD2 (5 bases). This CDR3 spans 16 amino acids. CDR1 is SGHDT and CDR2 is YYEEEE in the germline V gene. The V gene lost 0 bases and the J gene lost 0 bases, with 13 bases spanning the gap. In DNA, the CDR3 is TGTGCCAGCAGCTTGGTGGATCTAGCCGTCTCCTACGAGCAGTACTTC. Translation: CASSLVDLAVSYEQYF.

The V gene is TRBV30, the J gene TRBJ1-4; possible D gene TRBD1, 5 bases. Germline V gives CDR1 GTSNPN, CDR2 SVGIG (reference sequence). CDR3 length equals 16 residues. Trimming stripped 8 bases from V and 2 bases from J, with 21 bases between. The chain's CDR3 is CALPAGWGATNEKLFF. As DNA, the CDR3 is TGTGCCCTCCCCGCAGGGTGGGGAGCGACTAATGAAAAACTGTTTTTT.

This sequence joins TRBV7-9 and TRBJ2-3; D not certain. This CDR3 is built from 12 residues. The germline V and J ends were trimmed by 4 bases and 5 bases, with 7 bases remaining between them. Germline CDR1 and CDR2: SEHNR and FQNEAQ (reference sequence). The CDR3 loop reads CASSYTRDTQYF. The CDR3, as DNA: TGTGCCAGCAGCTATACCCGAGATACGCAGTATTTT.

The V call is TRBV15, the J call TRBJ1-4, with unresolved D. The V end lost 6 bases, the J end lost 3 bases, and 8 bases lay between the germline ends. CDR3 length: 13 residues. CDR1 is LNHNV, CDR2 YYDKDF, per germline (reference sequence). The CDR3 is CATRPPANEKLFF. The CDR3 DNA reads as TGTGCCACCAGGCCACCTGCTAATGAAAAACTGTTTTTT.

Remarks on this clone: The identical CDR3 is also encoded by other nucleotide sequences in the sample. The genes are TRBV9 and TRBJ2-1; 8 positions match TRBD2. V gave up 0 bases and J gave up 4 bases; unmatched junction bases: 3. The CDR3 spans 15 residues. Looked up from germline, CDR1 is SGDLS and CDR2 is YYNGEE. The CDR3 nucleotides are TGTGCCAGCAGCGTAGCGGGAGGGGGGTACAATGAGCAGTTCTTC. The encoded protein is CASSVAGGGYNEQFF. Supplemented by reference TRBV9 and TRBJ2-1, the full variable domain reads DSGVTQTPKHLITATGQRVTLRCSPRSGDLSVYWYQQSLDQGLQFLIQYYNGEERAKGNILERFSAQQFPDLHSELNLSSLELGDSALYFCASSVAGGGYNEQFFGPGTRLTVL.

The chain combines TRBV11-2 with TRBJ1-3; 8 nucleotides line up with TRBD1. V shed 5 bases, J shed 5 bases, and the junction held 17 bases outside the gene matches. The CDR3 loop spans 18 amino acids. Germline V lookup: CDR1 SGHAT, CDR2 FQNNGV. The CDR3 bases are TGTGCCAGCAGCGCTAAAGGGGGACAGGCCGAGTGGCGAAACACCATATATTTT. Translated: CASSAKGGQAEWRNTIYF. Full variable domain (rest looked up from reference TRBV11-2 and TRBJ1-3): EAGVAQSPRYKIIEKRQSVAFWCNPISGHATLYWYQQILGQGPKLLIQFQNNGVVDDSQLPKDRFSAERLKGVDSTLKIQPAKLEDSAVYLCASSAKGGQAEWRNTIYFGEGSWLTVV.

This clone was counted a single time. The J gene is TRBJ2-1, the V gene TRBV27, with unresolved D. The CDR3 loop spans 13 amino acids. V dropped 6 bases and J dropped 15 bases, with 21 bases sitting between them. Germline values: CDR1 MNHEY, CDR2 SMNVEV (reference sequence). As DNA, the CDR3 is TGTGCCAGCAGCCAAACCCCTAGAGGCCCGGGGTTCTTC. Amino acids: CASSQTPRGPGFF.

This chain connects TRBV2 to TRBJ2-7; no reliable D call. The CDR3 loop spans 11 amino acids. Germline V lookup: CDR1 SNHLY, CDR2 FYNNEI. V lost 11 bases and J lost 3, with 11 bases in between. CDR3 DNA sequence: TGTGCCGATGGGGTGGGCTACGAGCAGTACTTC. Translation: CADGVGYEQYF.

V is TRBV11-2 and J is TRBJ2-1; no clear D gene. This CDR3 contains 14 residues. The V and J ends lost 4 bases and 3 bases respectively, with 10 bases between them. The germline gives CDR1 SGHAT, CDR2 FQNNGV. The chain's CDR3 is CASSSRRGYNEQFF. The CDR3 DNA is TGTGCCAGCAGCTCAAGAAGAGGCTACAATGAGCAGTTCTTC. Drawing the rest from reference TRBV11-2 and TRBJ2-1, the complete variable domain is EAGVAQSPRYKIIEKRQSVAFWCNPISGHATLYWYQQILGQGPKLLIQFQNNGVVDDSQLPKDRFSAERLKGVDSTLKIQPAKLEDSAVYLCASSSRRGYNEQFFGPGTRLTVL.

The CDR3 coding sequence is TGTGCCAGCAGCTTAGAACTCGGTGGTGAAGCTTTCTTT. Translated: CASSLELGGEAFF. The V and J genes are TRBV7-2 and TRBJ1-1, with no clear D. V lost 1 base and J lost 7, with 10 bases in between. The CDR3 is made up of 13 amino acids. Per germline, CDR1 SGHTA and CDR2 FQGNSA.

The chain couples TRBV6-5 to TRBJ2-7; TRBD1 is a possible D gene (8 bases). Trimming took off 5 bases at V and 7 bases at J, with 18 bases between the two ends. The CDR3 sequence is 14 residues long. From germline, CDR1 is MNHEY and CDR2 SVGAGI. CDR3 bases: TGTGCCAGCAGTCGGATACAGGGGGGGCAAGAGCAGTACTTC. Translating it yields CASSRIQGGQEQYF.

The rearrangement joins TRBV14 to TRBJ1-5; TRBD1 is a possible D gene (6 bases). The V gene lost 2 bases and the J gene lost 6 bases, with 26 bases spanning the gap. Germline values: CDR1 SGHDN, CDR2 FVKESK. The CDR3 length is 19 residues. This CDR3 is CASSQPPGHRALRGQPQHF. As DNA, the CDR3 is TGTGCCAGCAGCCAACCCCCGGGACACCGGGCCCTACGAGGTCAGCCCCAGCATTTT.

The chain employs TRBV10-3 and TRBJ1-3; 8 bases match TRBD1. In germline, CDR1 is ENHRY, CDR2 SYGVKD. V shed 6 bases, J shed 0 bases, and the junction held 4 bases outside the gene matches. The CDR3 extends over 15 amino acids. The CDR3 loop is CAISGQGNSGNTIYF. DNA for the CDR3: TGTGCCATCAGCGGACAGGGTAACTCTGGAAACACCATATATTTT.

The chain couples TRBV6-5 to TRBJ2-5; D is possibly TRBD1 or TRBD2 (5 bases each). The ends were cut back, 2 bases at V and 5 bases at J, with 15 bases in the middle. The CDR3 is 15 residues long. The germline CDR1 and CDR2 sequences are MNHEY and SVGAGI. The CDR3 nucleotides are TGTGCCAGCAGTTACGGTGGCGGCTGGGGGGAGACCCAGTACTTC. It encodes CASSYGGGWGETQYF.

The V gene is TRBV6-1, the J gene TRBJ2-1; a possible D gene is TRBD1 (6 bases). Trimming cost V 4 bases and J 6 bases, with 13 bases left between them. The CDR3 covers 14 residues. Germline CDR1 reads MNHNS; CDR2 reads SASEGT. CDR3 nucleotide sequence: TGTGCCAGCAGTGGTGAACCAGGGGCCAATGAGCAGTTCTTC. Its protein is CASSGEPGANEQFF.

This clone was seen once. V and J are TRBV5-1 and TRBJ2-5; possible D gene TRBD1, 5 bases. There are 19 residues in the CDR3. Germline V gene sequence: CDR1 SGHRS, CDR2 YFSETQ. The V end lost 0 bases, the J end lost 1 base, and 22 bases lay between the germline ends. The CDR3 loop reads CASSLESGARSTSQETQYF. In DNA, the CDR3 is TGCGCCAGCAGCTTGGAATCTGGGGCGCGTTCTACAAGCCAAGAGACCCAGTACTTC.

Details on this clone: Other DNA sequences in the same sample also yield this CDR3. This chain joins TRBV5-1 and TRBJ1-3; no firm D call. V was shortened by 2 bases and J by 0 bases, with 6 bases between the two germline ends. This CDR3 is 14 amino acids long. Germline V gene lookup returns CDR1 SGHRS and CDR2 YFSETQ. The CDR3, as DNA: TGCGCCAGCAGCTTAGGAGTCTCTGGAAACACCATATATTTT. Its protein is CASSLGVSGNTIYF.